Sequencing of this TCR beta chain was carried out in a study of blood T cell repertoires in COVID-19. Study-level information: Samples taken during acute and convalescent COVID-19 were collected in the United States, Italy and Spain.

The CDR3 spans 14 residues. Trimming took 2 bases from V and 13 from J, leaving 20 bases between them. Germline CDR1 reads SGHAT; CDR2 reads FQNNGV. Per the original methods: Nucleated cell number was recorded as an estimate derived from reference gene primer amplification. The protocol was immunoSEQ multiplex PCR, while the TCRdb copy is restricted to in-frame clones and leaves out a portion. The DNA gave D and trimming, while V, J and clone size come from that table. The sample includes about 150,000 clones, roughly 82% of them seen just once. The chain combines TRBV11-2 with TRBJ1-1, with D perhaps TRBD1 (6 bases). The sequenced sample was peripheral blood. This TCR was recovered from a woman aged 45-60 years in a cohort sampled during active or convalescent COVID-19. The CDR3 reads CASSLTRQALGLFF. CDR3 in DNA: TGTGCCAGCAGCTTAACCCGACAGGCGTTGGGGCTTTTCTTT. Filled out from reference TRBV11-2 and TRBJ1-1, the complete variable domain reads EAGVAQSPRYKIIEKRQSVAFWCNPISGHATLYWYQQILGQGPKLLIQFQNNGVVDDSQLPKDRFSAERLKGVDSTLKIQPAKLEDSAVYLCASSLTRQALGLFFGQGTRLTVV.